The T cell receptor beta chain described here comes from a study of blood T cell repertoires in COVID-19 (dated by TCRdb to 2020 to 2022). In the study overall: Samples from collaborators originated in the United States, Italy and Spain and spanned both the acute and convalescent phases of COVID-19. The prospective study material was composed of cDNA or gDNA derived from T cells, B-cell-depleted T cells, or PBMCs. Deeply sampled blood TCRbeta repertoires from subjects exposed to, actively infected with, or recovered from COVID-19 were included in the dataset. The repertoires were released in a freely available public database meant as a resource for research on the immune response to SARS-CoV-2. The samples were drawn from the first 160 participants of the ongoing ImmuneRACE study and from 1,200 or so subjects provided by 6 global collaborators. A de-identified subject ID, COVID-19 status, age in years and sex were almost always included in the sample metadata. Where available, HLA class I and class II types were obtained from metadata supplied by the sample provider rather than from assay-based typing.

The immunoSEQ Assay, a bias-controlled multiplex PCR, was used to amplify TCRbeta CDR3 regions from genomic DNA. From the authors' description of their analysis: The number of nucleated cells in each sample was estimated by amplification of reference gene primers within the assay. Sequence reads were collapsed and filtered to measure the absolute abundance of every unique TCRbeta CDR3 rearrangement. For each sample, productive Simpson clonality was calculated as the square root of Simpson's diversity index over productive rearrangements. As stored in TCRdb, this immuneACCESS dataset retains in-frame rearrangements with V and J assigned. A fraction of the clones does not appear; measured against another copy, unresolved V genes explain less than half of the discrepancy, and the remainder lacks a known reason. The V and J calls and the clone size are those of that table, but D and trimming were determined from the DNA. Across this sample there are 210,000 or so clones, with more than 80% seen only once. 2% to 3% of the sample rests with the top ten.

At one collaborating source in Seattle, patients were enrolled during active infection and were followed longitudinally through the course of disease. The collaborating institutions used their own protocols to collect whole blood in K2EDTA tubes. For TCRbeta analysis, collaborator samples were shipped as frozen whole blood, as isolated PBMCs, or as DNA extracted from either sample type. The full study reports these points: The quantity of clinical and demographic metadata differed by source and by participant and was supplied without curation.

With respect to this clone: Its antigen has not been determined. Base qualities are not recorded, but no much larger clone differs from it by a single base.

Trimming removed 7 bases from V and 0 bases from J, leaving 7 bases between the germline ends. Including the terminal cysteine and phenylalanine, the CDR3 comprises 13 residues. This entry keeps only the CDR3 DNA: 39 bases, framed from base 1. CDR1 is given as SGHRS and CDR2 as YFSETQ, both from the germline V gene. This clonotype was sampled from a man younger than 40 with COVID-19, enrolled during active disease. In this chain, TRBV5-1 is recombined with TRBJ1-4, and the D gene may be TRBD1, 6 bases matching. What was sequenced was peripheral blood. The DNA sequence is TGCGCCAGCCAGGGGACAACTAATGAAAAACTGTTTTTT. This encodes CASQGTTNEKLFF.